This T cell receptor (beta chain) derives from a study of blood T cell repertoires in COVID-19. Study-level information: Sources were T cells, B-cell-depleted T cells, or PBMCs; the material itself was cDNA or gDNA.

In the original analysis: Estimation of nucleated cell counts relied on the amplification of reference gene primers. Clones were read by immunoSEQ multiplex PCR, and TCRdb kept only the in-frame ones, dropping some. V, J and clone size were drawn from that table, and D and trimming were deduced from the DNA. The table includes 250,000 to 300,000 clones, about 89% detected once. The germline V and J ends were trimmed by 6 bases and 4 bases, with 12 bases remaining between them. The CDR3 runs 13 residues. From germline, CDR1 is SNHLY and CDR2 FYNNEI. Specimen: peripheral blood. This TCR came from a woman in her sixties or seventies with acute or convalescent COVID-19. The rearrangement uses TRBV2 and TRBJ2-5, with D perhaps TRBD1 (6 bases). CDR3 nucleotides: TGTGCCAGCAGAGCCGACAGGACAGAGACCCAGTACTTC. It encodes CASRADRTETQYF.